Below, 21 T cell receptor beta chains from the same sample are listed, as sequenced in a study of T cell changes during pregnancy in multiple sclerosis. Sequencing used immunoSEQ multiplex PCR; TCRdb keeps in-frame clones, though not all of them. The data hold roughly 41,000 clones, with 70% to 90% observed a single time. This specimen consisted of CD8+ T cells from peripheral blood mononuclear cells, obtained in the third trimester of pregnancy. The receptors derive from a female donor with multiple sclerosis, enrolled in a pregnancy study.

V is TRBV4-3 and J is TRBJ1-6, with D possibly being TRBD1 (6 bases). CDR1 is LGHNA, CDR2 YSLEER, per germline. This CDR3 has 16 amino acids. V was clipped by 0 bases and J by 12 bases, with 18 bases between them. The CDR3 sequence is CASSQERGGGHLPLHF. CDR3 nucleotide sequence: TGCGCCAGCAGCCAAGAACGGGGAGGGGGTCACTTACCCCTCCACTTT.

The chain uses TRBV7-8 and TRBJ2-7; D is perhaps TRBD2 (5 bases). The CDR3 runs to 19 residues. CDR1 and CDR2 from the germline V gene are SGHVS and FQNEAQ. V dropped 2 bases and J dropped 3 bases, with 26 bases sitting between them. The CDR3 here is CASSLHWVRPAGDFYEQYF. DNA of the CDR3: TGTGCCAGCAGCTTACATTGGGTTCGACCGGCGGGTGATTTCTACGAGCAGTACTTC.

The chain links TRBV4-1 to TRBJ1-5; D not certain. The germline CDR1 and CDR2 sequences are MGHRA and YSYEKL. The CDR3 runs 17 residues. The ends were cut back, 1 base at V and 4 bases at J, with 17 bases in the middle. CDR3 in amino acids: CASSQGAGYNPNQPQHF. The CDR3 bases are TGCGCCAGCAGCCAAGGCGCGGGCTACAACCCAAATCAGCCCCAGCATTTT.

The chain carries TRBV7-3 and TRBJ2-2, with D possibly matching TRBD2 (5 bases). The germline V gene encodes CDR1 SGHTA and CDR2 FQGTGA. The germline V and J ends were trimmed by 5 bases and 5 bases, with 9 bases remaining between them. The CDR3 extends over 13 amino acids. The CDR3 coding sequence is TGTGCCAGCAGCCCGACGGGGACCGGGGAGCTGTTTTTT. Protein sequence: CASSPTGTGELFF.

The chain combines TRBV6-5 with TRBJ1-2; 7 bases fit TRBD1. The CDR3 loop spans 14 amino acids. With 6 bases clipped from V and 8 bases from J, the junction kept 12 bases outside the gene matches. Germline V lookup: CDR1 MNHEY, CDR2 SVGAGI. The CDR3 sequence is CASRRQGEVEGYTF. The CDR3 DNA reads TGTGCCAGCAGGCGGCAGGGGGAAGTGGAGGGCTACACCTTC.

The chain carries TRBV27 and TRBJ2-1; D call uncertain. Germline CDR1 reads MNHEY; CDR2 reads SMNVEV (reference sequence). This CDR3 comprises 15 residues. V lost 2 bases, J lost 3 bases, and 11 bases lay in between. CDR3 in amino acids: CASSLNPDYYNEQFF. CDR3 DNA sequence: TGTGCCAGCAGTTTAAACCCAGATTACTACAATGAGCAGTTCTTC.

The chain links TRBV19 to TRBJ2-3; 12 nucleotides align to TRBD2. CDR3 length equals 16 residues. The junction had 4 bases not matched to a gene; V was cut back by 2 bases and J by 4 bases. Germline V CDR1 and CDR2: LNHDA, SQIVND (reference sequence). CDR3 DNA sequence: TGTGCCAGTAGTATACGCCTAGCGGGGGGGGCAGATACGCAGTATTTT. This gives the protein CASSIRLAGGADTQYF.

The chain employs TRBV4-3 and TRBJ1-4; no clear D gene. The CDR3 contains 14 residues. From germline, CDR1 is LGHNA and CDR2 YSLEER. V was clipped by 0 bases and J by 11 bases, with 13 bases between them. The CDR3 protein is CASSQDYEVTKLFF. The CDR3 nucleotides read TGCGCCAGCAGCCAAGATTATGAGGTGACTAAACTGTTTTTT.

The J gene is TRBJ2-5, the V gene TRBV10-3; 12 bases are a match to TRBD2. V gave up 6 bases and J gave up 2 bases; unmatched junction bases: 4. This CDR3 comprises 15 residues. The V gene's germline CDR1 is ENHRY and CDR2 SYGVKD. The CDR3 protein is CAIRTTSGGQETQYF. CDR3 nucleotides: TGTGCCATCAGGACTACTAGCGGGGGGCAAGAGACCCAGTACTTC.

This clone has just one count. The chain combines TRBV28 with TRBJ2-5, with a possible D match to TRBD2 (6 bases). The V end lost 11 bases, the J end lost 5 bases, and 12 bases lay between the germline ends. Germline V CDR1 and CDR2: MDHEN, SYDVKM. The CDR3 contains 11 residues. The CDR3 loop reads CASRREETQYF. The CDR3 DNA is TGTGCCTCACGGAGGGAGGAGACCCAGTACTTC.

The chain links TRBV27 to TRBJ2-7, with D perhaps matching TRBD2 (5 bases). V was pared by 4 bases and J by 3 bases, with 7 bases between. Per the germline V gene, CDR1 is MNHEY and CDR2 is SMNVEV (reference sequence). CDR3 length: 12 amino acids. The CDR3 bases are TGTGCCAGCAGTTCCGGAGGCTACGAGCAGTACTTC. This translates into CASSSGGYEQYF.

The V and J genes are TRBV5-4 and TRBJ1-2, with D possibly matching TRBD1 (5 bases). Between the trimmed V and J ends, which lost 0 bases and 5 bases, there was a span of 14 bases. This CDR3 contains 15 residues. The germline V gene has CDR1 SGHNT and CDR2 YYREEE (reference sequence). This CDR3 reads CASSLAELGGYGYTF. The CDR3 nucleotides read TGTGCCAGCAGCTTGGCCGAACTGGGGGGTTATGGCTACACCTTC.

The chain joins TRBV28 to TRBJ1-1; TRBD1 is a possible D gene (5 bases). The CDR3 totals 15 residues. CDR1 and CDR2 (germline): MDHEN, SYDVKM. V was clipped by 6 bases and J by 0 bases, with 14 bases between them. Written as DNA, the CDR3 is TGTGCCAGCAGCCTTGACAGTTACATGAACACTGAAGCTTTCTTT. Its translation: CASSLDSYMNTEAFF.

The DNA for the CDR3 is TGTGCCAGTAGTCCCCAGGGGAGCGATGGCTACACCTTC. It translates to CASSPQGSDGYTF. The chain combines TRBV19 with TRBJ1-2; D possibly corresponds to TRBD1 (6 bases). V lost 5 bases and J lost 6, with 13 bases in between. The V gene's germline CDR1 is LNHDA and CDR2 SQIVND (reference sequence). The CDR3 is 13 residues long.

This clone occurred a few times. The V and J genes are TRBV9 and TRBJ2-5; 7 nucleotides align to TRBD1. This CDR3 is built from 15 residues. The germline gives CDR1 SGDLS, CDR2 YYNGEE. J lost 5 bases, V lost 0 bases, and 7 bases had no gene match. The CDR3 nucleotides read TGTGCCAGCAGCGTAGACAGGGGAAATAGGGAGACCCAGTACTTC. Translating it yields CASSVDRGNRETQYF. The whole variable domain, filled in from reference TRBV9 and TRBJ2-5, reads DSGVTQTPKHLITATGQRVTLRCSPRSGDLSVYWYQQSLDQGLQFLIQYYNGEERAKGNILERFSAQQFPDLHSELNLSSLELGDSALYFCASSVDRGNRETQYFGPGTRLLVL.

CDR3 bases: TGTGCCAGCAGCGCCGGGACTACACCGTACGAGCAGTACTTC. Encoded protein: CASSAGTTPYEQYF. The rearrangement links TRBV9 to TRBJ2-7; 7 bases are a match to TRBD2. V was clipped by 3 bases and J by 4 bases; unmatched bases: 7. The CDR3 length is 14 residues. Per germline, CDR1 SGDLS and CDR2 YYNGEE. The whole variable domain, filled in from reference TRBV9 and TRBJ2-7, reads DSGVTQTPKHLITATGQRVTLRCSPRSGDLSVYWYQQSLDQGLQFLIQYYNGEERAKGNILERFSAQQFPDLHSELNLSSLELGDSALYFCASSAGTTPYEQYFGPGTRLTVT.

The gene calls are TRBV13 and TRBJ2-3; D is unclear. The ends were cut back, 1 base at V and 2 bases at J, with 7 bases in the middle. The CDR3 length is 14 residues. CDR1 PRHDT and CDR2 FYEKMQ come from the germline V gene (reference sequence). The chain's CDR3 is CASSLDGLTDTQYF. CDR3 nucleotide sequence: TGTGCCAGCAGCTTAGATGGCCTCACAGATACGCAGTATTTT. Together with reference TRBV13 and TRBJ2-3, the CDR3 gives the full variable domain: AAGVIQSPRHLIKEKRETATLKCYPIPRHDTVYWYQQGPGQDPQFLISFYEKMQSDKGSIPDRFSAQQFSDYHSELNMSSLELGDSALYFCASSLDGLTDTQYFGPGTRLTVL.

This chain connects TRBV6-5 to TRBJ1-1, with a tentative D call TRBD1 (6 bases). CDR1 MNHEY and CDR2 SVGAGI come from the germline V gene. The CDR3 is 14 amino acids. V gave up 6 bases and J gave up 3 bases, with 14 bases separating them. The CDR3 here is CASSHREGYTEAFF. The CDR3, as DNA: TGTGCCAGCAGCCACAGGGAAGGATACACTGAAGCTTTCTTT.

The gene calls are TRBV4-1 and TRBJ2-6, with D tentatively TRBD2 (5 bases). Germline V gives CDR1 MGHRA, CDR2 YSYEKL. The CDR3 sequence is 16 residues long. The V and J ends lost 4 bases and 4 bases respectively, with 14 bases between them. For the CDR3, the DNA is TGCGCCAGCAGCCGCCGCCGGGCTAGCGGGGCCAACGTCCTGACTTTC. It translates to CASSRRRASGANVLTF.

V and J are TRBV2 and TRBJ2-3; D remains ambiguous. The germline V gene has CDR1 SNHLY and CDR2 FYNNEI. The CDR3 covers 16 residues. With 1 base removed from V and 2 bases from J, the gap between germline ends came to 13 bases. The CDR3 DNA reads as TGTGCCAGCAGTGAAGGCCTTAGTACAGACACAGATACGCAGTATTTT. Its translation is CASSEGLSTDTDTQYF.

V and J are TRBV4-2 and TRBJ2-6; TRBD1 matches 11 bases. CDR1 and CDR2 from the germline V gene are LGHNA and YNFKEQ. V was pared by 5 bases and J by 1 base, with 1 base of the junction left unmatched. The CDR3 runs 16 residues. CDR3 bases: TGTGCCAGCAGCGGACAGGGGGCATCTGGGGCCAACGTCCTGACTTTC. It codes for CASSGQGASGANVLTF.